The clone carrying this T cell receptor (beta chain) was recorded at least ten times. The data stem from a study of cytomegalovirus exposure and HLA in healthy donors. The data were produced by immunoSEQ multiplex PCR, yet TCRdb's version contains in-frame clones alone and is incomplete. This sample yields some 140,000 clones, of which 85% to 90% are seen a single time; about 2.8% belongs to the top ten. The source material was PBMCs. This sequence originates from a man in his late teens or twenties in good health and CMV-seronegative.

The CDR3 nucleotides read TGTGCCAGCAGCGCGGGACTAGCGCGCTATGGGGCCCAGTACTTC. Its protein product is CASSAGLARYGAQYF. The chain links TRBV7-2 to TRBJ2-5, with 10 positions matching TRBD2. The CDR3 is made up of 15 amino acids. Germline CDR1 and CDR2: SGHTA and FQGNSA. V dropped 5 bases and J dropped 9; count of bases not matched to a gene: 12.